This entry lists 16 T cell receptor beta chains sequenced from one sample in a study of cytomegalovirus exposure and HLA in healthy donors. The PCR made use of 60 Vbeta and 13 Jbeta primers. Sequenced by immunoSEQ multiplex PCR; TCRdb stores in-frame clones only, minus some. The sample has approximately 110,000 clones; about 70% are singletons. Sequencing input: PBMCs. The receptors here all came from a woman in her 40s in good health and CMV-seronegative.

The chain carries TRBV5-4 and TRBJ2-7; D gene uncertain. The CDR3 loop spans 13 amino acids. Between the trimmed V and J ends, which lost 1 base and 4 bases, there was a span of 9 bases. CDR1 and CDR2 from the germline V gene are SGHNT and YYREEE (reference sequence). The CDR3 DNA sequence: TGTGCCAGCAGCTTGTTCCCCCCTTACGAGCAGTACTTC. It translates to CASSLFPPYEQYF. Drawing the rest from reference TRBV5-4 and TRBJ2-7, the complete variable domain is ETGVTQSPTHLIKTRGQQVTLRCSSQSGHNTVSWYQQALGQGPQFIFQYYREEENGRGNFPPRFSGLQFPNYSSELNVNALELDDSALYLCASSLFPPYEQYFGPGTRLTVT.

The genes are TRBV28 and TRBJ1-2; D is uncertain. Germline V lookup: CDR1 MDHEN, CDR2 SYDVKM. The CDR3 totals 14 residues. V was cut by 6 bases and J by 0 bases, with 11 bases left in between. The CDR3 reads CASRLVQANYGYTF. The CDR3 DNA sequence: TGTGCCAGCAGGCTTGTCCAGGCTAACTATGGCTACACCTTC.

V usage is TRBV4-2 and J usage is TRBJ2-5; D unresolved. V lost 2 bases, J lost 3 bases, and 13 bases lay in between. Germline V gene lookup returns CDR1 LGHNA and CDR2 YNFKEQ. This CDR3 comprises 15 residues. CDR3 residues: CASSQSRLLKETQYF. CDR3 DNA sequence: TGTGCCAGCAGCCAATCCAGGCTGTTAAAAGAGACCCAGTACTTC.

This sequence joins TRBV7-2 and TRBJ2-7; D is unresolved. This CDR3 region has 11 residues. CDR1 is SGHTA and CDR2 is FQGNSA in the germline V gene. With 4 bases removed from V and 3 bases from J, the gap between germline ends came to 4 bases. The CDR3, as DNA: TGTGCCAGCAGCTATAACTACGAGCAGTACTTC. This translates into CASSYNYEQYF. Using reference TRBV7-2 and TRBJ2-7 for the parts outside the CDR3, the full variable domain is GAGVSQSPSNKVTEKGKDVELRCDPISGHTALYWYRQSLGQGLEFLIYFQGNSAPDKSGLPSDRFSAERTGGSVSTLTIQRTQQEDSAVYLCASSYNYEQYFGPGTRLTVT.

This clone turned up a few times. DNA for the CDR3: TGTGCCAGCAGCAAGACCCTGGGGGGGCAGAGCACTGAAGCTTTCTTT. As protein: CASSKTLGGQSTEAFF. This chain joins TRBV5-4 and TRBJ1-1, with D tentatively TRBD1 (6 bases). Germline V gene lookup returns CDR1 SGHNT and CDR2 YYREEE (reference sequence). The CDR3 consists of 16 residues. The V end was cut by 4 bases, the J end by 4 bases, with 20 bases between. Combining the CDR3 with reference TRBV5-4 and TRBJ1-1 gives the whole variable domain ETGVTQSPTHLIKTRGQQVTLRCSSQSGHNTVSWYQQALGQGPQFIFQYYREEENGRGNFPPRFSGLQFPNYSSELNVNALELDDSALYLCASSKTLGGQSTEAFFGQGTRLTVV.

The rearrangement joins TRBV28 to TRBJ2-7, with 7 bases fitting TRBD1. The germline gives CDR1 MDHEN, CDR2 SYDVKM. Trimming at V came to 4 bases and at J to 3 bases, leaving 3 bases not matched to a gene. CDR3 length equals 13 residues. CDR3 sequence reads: CASSSGQNYEQYF. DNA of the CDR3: TGTGCCAGCAGTTCGGGACAGAACTACGAGCAGTACTTC.

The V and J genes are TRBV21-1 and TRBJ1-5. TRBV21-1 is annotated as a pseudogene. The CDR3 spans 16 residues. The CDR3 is CASRRWGVARNQPQHF. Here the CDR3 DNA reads TGTGCCAGCAGGCGTTGGGGGGTGGCACGCAATCAGCCCCAGCATTTT.

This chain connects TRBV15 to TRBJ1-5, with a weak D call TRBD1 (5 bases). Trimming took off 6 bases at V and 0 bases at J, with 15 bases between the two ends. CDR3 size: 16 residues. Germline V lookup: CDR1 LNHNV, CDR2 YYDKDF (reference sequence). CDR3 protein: CATRSGGGYSNQPQHF. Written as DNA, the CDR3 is TGTGCCACCAGGTCTGGGGGAGGATATAGCAATCAGCCCCAGCATTTT.

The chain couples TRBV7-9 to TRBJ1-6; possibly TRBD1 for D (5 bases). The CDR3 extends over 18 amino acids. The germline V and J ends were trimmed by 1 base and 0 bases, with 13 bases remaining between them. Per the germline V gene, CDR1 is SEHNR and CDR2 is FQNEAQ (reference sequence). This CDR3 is CASSLGGRSSSYNSPLHF. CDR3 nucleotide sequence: TGTGCCAGCAGCTTAGGGGGCCGCTCAAGCTCCTATAATTCACCCCTCCACTTT.

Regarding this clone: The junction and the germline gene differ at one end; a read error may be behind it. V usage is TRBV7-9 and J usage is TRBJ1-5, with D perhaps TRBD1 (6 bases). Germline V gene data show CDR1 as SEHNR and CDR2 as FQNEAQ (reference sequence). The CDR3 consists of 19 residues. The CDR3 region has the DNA TGTTCCAGCAGCCCCTCACAGGGACCTCCTGTAAATACCGATCAGCCCCAGCATTTT. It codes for CSSSPSQGPPVNTDQPQHF.

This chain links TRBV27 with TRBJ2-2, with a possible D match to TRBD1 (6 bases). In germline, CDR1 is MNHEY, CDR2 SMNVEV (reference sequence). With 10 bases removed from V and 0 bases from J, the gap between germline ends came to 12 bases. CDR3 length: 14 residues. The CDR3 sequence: CATQGSANTGELFF. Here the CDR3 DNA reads TGTGCCACCCAGGGGTCTGCGAACACCGGGGAGCTGTTTTTT.

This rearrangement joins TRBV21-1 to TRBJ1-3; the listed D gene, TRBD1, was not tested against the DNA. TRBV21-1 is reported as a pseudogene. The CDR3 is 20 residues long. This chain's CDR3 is CASSKRNRAWGLGRGNTIYF. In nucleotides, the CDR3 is TGTGCCAGCAGCAAAAGGAACAGGGCGTGGGGCTTAGGTCGTGGAAACACCATATATTTT.

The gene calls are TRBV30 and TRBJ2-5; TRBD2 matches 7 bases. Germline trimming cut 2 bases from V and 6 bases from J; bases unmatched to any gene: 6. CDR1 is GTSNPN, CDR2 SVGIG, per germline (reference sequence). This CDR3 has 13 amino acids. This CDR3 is CAWSFREGKTQYF. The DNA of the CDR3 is TGTGCCTGGAGTTTTAGGGAGGGCAAGACCCAGTACTTC. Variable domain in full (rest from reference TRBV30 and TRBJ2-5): SQTIHQWPATLVQPVGSPLSLECTVEGTSNPNLYWYRQAAGRGLQLLFYSVGIGQISSEVPQNLSASRPQDRQFILSSKKLLLSDSGFYLCAWSFREGKTQYFGPGTRLLVL.

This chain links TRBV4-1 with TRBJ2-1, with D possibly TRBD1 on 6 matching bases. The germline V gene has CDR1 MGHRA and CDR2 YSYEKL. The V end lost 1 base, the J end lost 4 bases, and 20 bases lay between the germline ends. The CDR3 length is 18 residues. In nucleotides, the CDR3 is TGCGCCAGCAGCCAAGGGACGGGTACGGGACAAAGGTACAATGAGCAGTTCTTC. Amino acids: CASSQGTGTGQRYNEQFF.

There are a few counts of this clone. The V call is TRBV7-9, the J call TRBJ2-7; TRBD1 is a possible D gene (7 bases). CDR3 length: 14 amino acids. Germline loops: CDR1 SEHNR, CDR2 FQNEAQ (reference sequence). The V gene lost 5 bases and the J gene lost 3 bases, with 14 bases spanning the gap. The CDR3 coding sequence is TGTGCCAGCAGCCGCGGGGACAGCAGCTACGAGCAGTACTTC. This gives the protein CASSRGDSSYEQYF.

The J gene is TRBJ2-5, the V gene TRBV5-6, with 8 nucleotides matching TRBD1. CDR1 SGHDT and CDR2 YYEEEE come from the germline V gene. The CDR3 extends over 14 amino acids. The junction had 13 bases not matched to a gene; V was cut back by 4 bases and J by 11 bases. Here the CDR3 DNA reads TGTGCCAGCAGCCTGACAGGGGCCAGGCAGGTGCAGTACTTC. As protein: CASSLTGARQVQYF. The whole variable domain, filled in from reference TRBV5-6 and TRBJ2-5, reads DAGVTQSPTHLIKTRGQQVTLRCSPKSGHDTVSWYQQALGQGPQFIFQYYEEEERQRGNFPDRFSGHQFPNYSSELNVNALLLGDSALYLCASSLTGARQVQYFGPGTRLLVL.